These T cell receptor beta chains were read from a single sample in a study of CD4 T cells in relation to SARS-CoV-2 and coronaviruses. Their antigen targets remain unknown. Generated by immunoSEQ multiplex PCR, the TCRdb table keeps only in-frame clones and is missing some. The sample has some 20,000 clones; about 78% are singletons. What was sequenced was CD4+ T cells from PBMCs, cultured in vitro. The receptors were sampled from a human donor in good health. Each CDR3 is given with its conserved first and last residue. The D gene is left open where the match is weak. Clone size is shown for a subset of rows, as once, few, many or a class of expanded clone.

cdr3_length clone_size d_call j_call v_call cdr3_nt cdr3_aa
13 few NA TRBJ2-7 TRBV18 TGTGCCAGCTCAGCAACTCCTCACTACGAGCAGTACTTC CASSATPHYEQYF
14 NA NA TRBJ2-6 TRBV7-3 TGTGCCAGCAGCTTGTCCCCTGGGGCCAACGTCCTGACTTTC CASSLSPGANVLTF
14 NA NA TRBJ2-2 TRBV21-1 TGTGCCAGCACCCCTAGTCTGTGGGACGGGGAGCTGTTTTTT CASTPSLWDGELFF
12 NA NA TRBJ2-5 TRBV7-2 TGTGCCAGCAGCCAGGGCGGCGAGACCCAGTACTTC CASSQGGETQYF
14 NA NA TRBJ2-3 TRBV19 TGTGCCAGTAGTGTTAGCGTGAGCACAGATACGCAGTATTTT CASSVSVSTDTQYF
15 NA NA TRBJ1-4 TRBV2 TGTGCCAGCAGCGCGGAATTGATGATAGGTGAAAAACTGTTTTTT CASSAELMIGEKLFF
15 NA NA TRBJ2-5 TRBV7-8 TGTGCCAGCAGCTACCGGAGGGGGTCCCAAGAGACCCAGTACTTC CASSYRRGSQETQYF
13 NA TRBD2 TRBJ2-7 TRBV2 TGTGCCAGCAGCATAGCGGGAGGGGGTGAGCAGTACTTC CASSIAGGGEQYF
16 NA TRBD1 TRBJ2-1 TRBV6-1 TGTGCCAGCAGTGAACTCCCCTCCCAGGGGGTGAATGAGCAGTTCTTC CASSELPSQGVNEQFF
14 once TRBD1 TRBJ1-6 TRBV6-2/TRBV6-3 TGTGCCAGCAGCAACGACAGGGTTGATTCACCCCTCCACTTT CASSNDRVDSPLHF
15 few NA TRBJ1-6 TRBV6-6 TGTGCCAGCACCACCCCGGGACTAAATAATTCACCCCTCCACTTT CASTTPGLNNSPLHF
13 NA NA TRBJ1-3 TRBV5-1 TGCGCCAGCACCCAGGAGTATGGAAACACCATATATTTT CASTQEYGNTIYF
13 NA TRBD2 TRBJ2-5 TRBV6-5 TGTGCCAGCAGTCCTAGCGGGACGGAGACCCAGTACTTC CASSPSGTETQYF
14 NA NA TRBJ2-1 TRBV6-6 TGTGCCAGCAGCCCCGGGCGGCTTGGAGATGAGCAGTTCTTC CASSPGRLGDEQFF
13 NA NA TRBJ1-1 TRBV30 TGTGCCTGGAGTGTCGGGTCTCGCACTGAAGCTTTCTTT CAWSVGSRTEAFF
16 NA NA TRBJ2-6 TRBV18 TGTGCCAGCTCACCCACCACCGGTACTGGGGCCAACGTCCTGACTTTC CASSPTTGTGANVLTF
16 NA TRBD2 TRBJ2-4 TRBV6-1 TGTGCCAGCAGTGAAATACTAGCGGGAGGCACAAACATTCAGTACTTC CASSEILAGGTNIQYF
15 NA TRBD1 TRBJ2-5 TRBV27 TGTGCCAGCAGTACGACAGGGCATCCTCGGGAGACCCAGTACTTC CASSTTGHPRETQYF
14 NA NA TRBJ2-2 TRBV7-3 TGTGCCAGCAGCCCCTCTACCAACACCGGGGAGCTGTTTTTT CASSPSTNTGELFF
14 NA NA TRBJ2-5 TRBV25-1 TGTGCCAGCACTGAACGGGTGGGGCGAGAGACCCAGTACTTC CASTERVGRETQYF
15 NA NA TRBJ2-3 TRBV24-1 TGTGCCACCAGTGATTTCGCTCAGGGGATAGATACGCAGTATTTT CATSDFAQGIDTQYF
14 NA NA TRBJ1-1 TRBV28 TGTGCCAGCAGCCTAATACAGGGAGGCGCTGAAGCTTTCTTT CASSLIQGGAEAFF
16 NA TRBD2 TRBJ2-7 TRBV2 TGTGCCAGCAGTGAGCGGGGGGGGGACATAGCCTACGAGCAGTACTTC CASSERGGDIAYEQYF
16 NA NA TRBJ1-3 TRBV11-2 TGTGCCAGCAGCTGGGACGGCGTGGCGTGGGTGAACACCATATATTTT CASSWDGVAWVNTIYF
17 NA TRBD2 TRBJ2-2 TRBV27 TGTGCCAGCACCCGACTGCTAGCGGGAGGACCGACCGGGGAGCTGTTTTTT CASTRLLAGGPTGELFF
11 NA NA TRBJ2-2 TRBV7-3 TGTGCCAGCAGCGGCGGGGGGGAGCTGTTTTTT CASSGGGELFF
15 NA TRBD2 TRBJ2-2 TRBV27 TGTGCCAGCAGCCTAGCGGGAGGGTACGCCGGGGAGCTGTTTTTT CASSLAGGYAGELFF
17 NA NA TRBJ2-3 TRBV9 TGTGCCAGCAGCGTAATCCCTGGGCGGGTAGGTCCGGATACGCAGTATTTT CASSVIPGRVGPDTQYF
15 NA NA TRBJ1-1 TRBV5-4 TGTGCCAGCAGCTCAATGACACGGGGTTCCACTGAAGCTTTCTTT CASSSMTRGSTEAFF
13 NA NA TRBJ2-3 TRBV5-1 TGCGCCAGCAGCTTGGACAGTACAGATACGCAGTATTTT CASSLDSTDTQYF
14 NA NA TRBJ1-5 TRBV6-5 TGTGCCAGCAGATCTGTTCAGTCAGGGATACCCCAGCATTTT CASRSVQSGIPQHF
13 NA TRBD2 TRBJ2-7 TRBV10-2 TGCGCCAGTACTAGCGGAGGCTCCTACGAGCAGTACTTC CASTSGGSYEQYF
13 medium-sized NA TRBJ2-1 TRBV6-6 TGTGCCAGCAGGGAGAGCTCCTACAATGAGCAGTTCTTC CASRESSYNEQFF
16 few NA TRBJ1-3 TRBV18 TGTGCCAGCTCACCTTGGGAGGCTAGCTCTGGAAACACCATATATTTT CASSPWEASSGNTIYF
12 NA TRBD1 TRBJ2-7 TRBV19 TGTGCCAGTAGTGGGGGACAGTCCGAGCAGTACTTC CASSGGQSEQYF
14 NA NA TRBJ2-1 TRBV18 TGTGCCAGCTCACCGACCGGGGCGGAGGGGGAGCAGTTCTTC CASSPTGAEGEQFF
16 NA NA TRBJ1-3 TRBV6-6 TGTGCCAGCAGTTACCCACAGAGCACAGCTGGAAACACCATATATTTT CASSYPQSTAGNTIYF